A single sample is the source of the 9 T cell receptor beta chains below, sequenced in a study of blood T cell repertoires in COVID-19. The data were produced by immunoSEQ multiplex PCR, yet TCRdb's version contains in-frame clones alone and is incomplete. The sample includes hundreds of thousands of clones, about nine tenths of them seen just once. Input material: peripheral blood. These receptor sequences come from a man aged 55 to 69 who had recovered from COVID-19.

This chain connects TRBV5-1 to TRBJ1-6, with D tentatively TRBD1 (5 bases). Trimming took off 2 bases at V and 8 bases at J, with 8 bases between the two ends. The CDR3 consists of 13 residues. Germline V gene lookup returns CDR1 SGHRS and CDR2 YFSETQ. CDR3 nucleotide sequence: TGCGCCAGCAGCTTACAAGGGGATTCACCCCTCCACTTT. This sequence encodes CASSLQGDSPLHF.

J is TRBJ1-4 and V is TRBV18; maybe TRBD1 (5 bases). Germline V gene lookup returns CDR1 KGHSH and CDR2 LQKENI. The CDR3 covers 15 residues. Trimming took off 3 bases at V and 0 bases at J, with 8 bases between the two ends. Here the CDR3 DNA reads TGTGCCAGCTCACCCCAGACAGCAACTAATGAAAAACTGTTTTTT. This encodes CASSPQTATNEKLFF.

The rearrangement joins TRBV7-9 to TRBJ1-2; tentative D call: TRBD1 (6 bases). The CDR3 runs to 13 residues. V lost 5 bases and J lost 1, with 8 bases in between. Germline CDR1 and CDR2: SEHNR and FQNEAQ (reference sequence). The CDR3 DNA follows: TGTGCCAGCAGCCTGGACAGTAACTATGGCTACACCTTC. Translation gives CASSLDSNYGYTF.

The chain couples TRBV27 to TRBJ1-4; TRBD1 aligns across 10 bases. CDR1 and CDR2 (germline): MNHEY, SMNVEV (reference sequence). Trimming cost V 3 bases and J 2 bases; bases outside gene matches: 9. This CDR3 region has 18 residues. The CDR3 loop is CASSFQPGQGTTNEKLFF. The CDR3, as DNA: TGTGCCAGCAGTTTTCAGCCGGGACAGGGGACGACTAATGAAAAACTGTTTTTT.

The CDR3 here is CASSLAGGAGTYNEQFF. CDR3 nucleotides: TGCGCCAGCAGCTTGGCCGGGGGGGCCGGAACCTACAATGAGCAGTTCTTC. The J gene is TRBJ2-1, the V gene TRBV5-1; 8 nucleotides agree with TRBD2. Germline CDR1 is SGHRS and CDR2 is YFSETQ. The junction had 7 bases not matched to a gene; V was cut back by 0 bases and J by 2 bases. CDR3 length: 17 amino acids.

V gene TRBV27 combines with J gene TRBJ2-5; a weak D match, TRBD2 (5 bases). The length of the CDR3 is 17 residues. CDR1 and CDR2 from the germline V gene are MNHEY and SMNVEV (reference sequence). V was clipped by 4 bases and J by 5 bases, with 23 bases between them. CDR3 nucleotides: TGTGCCAGCAGTTCCGGGAACCCTCTCCTATTCCGGGAGACCCAGTACTTC. This codes for CASSSGNPLLFRETQYF.

The chain's CDR3 is CASSLGGAWQYV. In DNA, the CDR3 is TGTGCCAGCAGCTTGGGAGGAGCTTGGCAGTACGTC. The gene calls are TRBV5-6 and TRBJ2-7; D gene ambiguous. V lost 0 bases, J lost 9 bases, and 10 bases lay in between. This CDR3 contains 12 residues. Germline V gene data show CDR1 as SGHDT and CDR2 as YYEEEE.

The chain is built from TRBV21-1 and TRBJ1-5; TRBD1 is the table's D call and was not checked against the DNA. TRBV21-1 is tagged as a pseudogene. The CDR3 loop spans 17 amino acids. The CDR3 DNA reads as TGTGCCAGCAGCAGACTCCAAAATACAGGGGAAAATCAGCCCCAGCATTTT. Translating it yields CASSRLQNTGENQPQHF.

A single count supports this clone. The chain combines TRBV20-1 with TRBJ1-2; D is unclear. Trimming stripped 0 bases from V and 7 bases from J, with 3 bases between. The CDR3 extends over 10 amino acids. Germline assignment: CDR1 DFQATT and CDR2 SNEGSKA (reference sequence). The CDR3 protein is CSAREAGYTF. In DNA, the CDR3 is TGCAGTGCTAGAGAAGCTGGCTACACCTTC.